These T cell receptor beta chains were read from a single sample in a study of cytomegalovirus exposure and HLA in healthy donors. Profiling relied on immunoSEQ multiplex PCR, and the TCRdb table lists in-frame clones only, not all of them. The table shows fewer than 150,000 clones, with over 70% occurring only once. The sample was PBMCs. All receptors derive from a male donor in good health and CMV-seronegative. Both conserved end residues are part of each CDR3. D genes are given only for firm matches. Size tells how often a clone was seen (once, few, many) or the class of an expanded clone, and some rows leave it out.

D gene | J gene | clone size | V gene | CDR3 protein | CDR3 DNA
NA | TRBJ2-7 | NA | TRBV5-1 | CASSTRDGPYEQYF | TGCGCCAGCAGCACGCGGGACGGCCCCTACGAGCAGTACTTC
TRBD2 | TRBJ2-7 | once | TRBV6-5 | CANSYPGGSGYEQYF | TGTGCCAACAGTTACCCCGGGGGGTCGGGGTACGAGCAGTACTTC
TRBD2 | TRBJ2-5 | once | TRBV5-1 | CASSPGLAGPQETQYF | TGCGCCAGCAGCCCCGGCCTAGCGGGGCCCCAAGAGACCCAGTACTTC
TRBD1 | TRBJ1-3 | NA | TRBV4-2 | CASSQTGTAGGLSSGNTIYF | TGTGCCAGCAGCCAAACGGGTACGGCAGGGGGCCTGAGCTCTGGAAACACCATATATTTT
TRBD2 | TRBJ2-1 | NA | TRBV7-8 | CASSPLTSGTVALNEQFF | TGTGCCAGCAGCCCTCTGACTAGCGGGACCGTCGCCCTCAATGAGCAGTTCTTC
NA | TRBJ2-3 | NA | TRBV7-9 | CASSSITGTDTQYF | TGTGCCAGCAGCTCAATTACAGGGACAGATACGCAGTATTTT
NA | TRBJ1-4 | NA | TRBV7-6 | CASSFGGQREKLFF | TGTGCCAGCAGCTTCGGGGGGCAGAGGGAAAAACTGTTTTTT
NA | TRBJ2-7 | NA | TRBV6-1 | CASSEHRVRAQYF | TGTGCCAGCAGTGAGCACAGGGTTCGGGCGCAGTACTTC
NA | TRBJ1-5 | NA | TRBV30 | CAWSQGVEILNQPQHF | TGTGCCTGGAGCCAGGGCGTCGAAATTTTAAATCAGCCCCAGCATTTT
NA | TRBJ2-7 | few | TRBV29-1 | CSVKGQGGRPAYEQYF | TGCAGCGTTAAGGGGCAGGGAGGTAGGCCCGCCTACGAGCAGTACTTC
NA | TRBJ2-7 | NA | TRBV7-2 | CASSTGATYEQYF | TGTGCCAGCAGCACAGGAGCTACCTACGAGCAGTACTTC
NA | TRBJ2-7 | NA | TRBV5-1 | CASRTDSYEQYF | TGCGCCAGCCGCACGGACAGCTACGAGCAGTACTTC
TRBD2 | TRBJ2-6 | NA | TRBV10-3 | CAISESAGVAGANVLTF | TGTGCCATCAGTGAGTCGGCGGGAGTAGCTGGGGCCAACGTCCTGACTTTC
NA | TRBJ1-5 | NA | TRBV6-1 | CASSADTDQPQHF | TGTGCCAGCAGTGCGGACACCGATCAGCCCCAGCATTTT
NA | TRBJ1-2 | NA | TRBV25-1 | CASSEKGQIFNYGYTF | TGTGCCAGCAGTGAAAAAGGACAGATTTTCAACTATGGCTACACCTTC
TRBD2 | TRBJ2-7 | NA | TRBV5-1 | CASSPGLAGGYEQYF | TGCGCCAGCAGCCCCGGACTAGCGGGAGGGTATGAGCAGTACTTC
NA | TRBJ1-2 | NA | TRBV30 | CAWRDVTDHRANYGYTF | TGTGCCTGGCGAGACGTGACAGATCACCGAGCCAACTATGGCTACACCTTC
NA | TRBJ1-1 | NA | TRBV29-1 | CSVGQRLRAEAFF | TGCAGCGTTGGACAGCGACTTAGGGCTGAAGCTTTCTTT
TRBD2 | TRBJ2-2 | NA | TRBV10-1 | CASSDPGLAGEWATGELFF | TGCGCCAGCAGTGACCCTGGACTAGCGGGAGAGTGGGCCACCGGGGAGCTGTTTTTT
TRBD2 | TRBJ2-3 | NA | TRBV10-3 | CAIMTSGVTDTQYF | TGTGCCATCATGACTAGCGGTGTCACAGATACGCAGTATTTT
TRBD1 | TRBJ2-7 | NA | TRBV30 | CAVGTDRYEQYF | TGTGCCGTTGGGACAGACCGCTACGAGCAGTACTTC
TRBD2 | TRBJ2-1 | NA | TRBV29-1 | CSVTSGNNEQFF | TGCAGCGTGACTAGCGGGAACAATGAGCAGTTCTTC
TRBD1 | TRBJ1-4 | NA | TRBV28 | CASRGQGSAYEKLFF | TGTGCCAGCAGGGGACAGGGGTCGGCCTATGAAAAACTGTTTTTT
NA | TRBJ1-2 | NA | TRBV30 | CAWSRDTTDYGYTF | TGTGCCTGGAGTCGGGACACTACCGACTATGGCTACACCTTC
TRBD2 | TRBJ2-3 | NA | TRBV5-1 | CASSDQNSGRDTQYF | TGCGCCAGCAGCGATCAAAACAGCGGGAGAGATACGCAGTATTTT
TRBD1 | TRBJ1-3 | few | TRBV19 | CASSKTGEDTIYF | TGTGCCAGTAGCAAGACAGGGGAGGACACCATATATTTT
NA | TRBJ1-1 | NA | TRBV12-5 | CASGLRDREAFF | TGTGCTAGTGGTTTGCGAGACAGGGAAGCTTTCTTT
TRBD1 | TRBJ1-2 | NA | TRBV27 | CASSLRSGGPYGYTF | TGTGCCAGCAGTTTAAGGTCAGGGGGTCCCTATGGCTACACCTTC
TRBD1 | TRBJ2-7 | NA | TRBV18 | CASSFAGQGYEQYF | TGTGCCAGCTCATTCGCGGGACAGGGCTACGAGCAGTACTTC
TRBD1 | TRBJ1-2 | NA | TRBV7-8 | CASSSEVLPGQGRYGYTF | TGTGCCAGCAGCTCAGAGGTGCTTCCGGGACAGGGACGCTATGGCTACACCTTC
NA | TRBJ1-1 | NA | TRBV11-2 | CASSFRRQLNTEAFF | TGTGCCAGCAGCTTCCGCAGACAGTTGAACACTGAAGCTTTCTTT
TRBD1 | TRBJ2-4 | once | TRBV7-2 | CASSLGPDRGQYF | TGTGCCAGCAGCTTAGGACCTGACAGGGGTCAGTACTTC
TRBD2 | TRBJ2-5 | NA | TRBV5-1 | CASSLLLADNQETQYF | TGCGCCAGCAGCTTGTTACTAGCGGACAACCAAGAGACCCAGTACTTC
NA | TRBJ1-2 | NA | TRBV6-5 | CASSGAGTSNYGYTF | TGTGCCAGCAGTGGTGCGGGCACCTCTAACTATGGCTACACCTTC
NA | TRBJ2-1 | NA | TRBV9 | CASSSGGWEQFF | TGTGCCAGCAGCTCGGGGGGCTGGGAGCAGTTCTTC
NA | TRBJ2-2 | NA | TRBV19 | CASSIATRGTGELFF | TGTGCCAGTAGTATAGCCACCAGGGGCACCGGGGAGCTGTTTTTT
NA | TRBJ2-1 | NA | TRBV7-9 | CASSLVQAVPNEQFF | TGTGCCAGCAGCTTAGTACAGGCCGTACCTAATGAGCAGTTCTTC
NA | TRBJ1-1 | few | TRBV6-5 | CASTDGDLNTEAFF | TGTGCCAGCACGGACGGGGACTTGAACACTGAAGCTTTCTTT
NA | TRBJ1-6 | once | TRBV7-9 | CASSLVSGADSPLHF | TGTGCCAGCAGCTTAGTTTCTGGGGCAGATTCACCCCTCCACTTT
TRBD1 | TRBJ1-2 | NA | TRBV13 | CASSSWTGGLYGYTF | TGTGCCAGCAGCAGCTGGACAGGGGGGCTCTATGGCTACACCTTC
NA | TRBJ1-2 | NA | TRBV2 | CASLEFYGYTF | TGTGCCAGCTTAGAGTTCTATGGCTACACCTTC
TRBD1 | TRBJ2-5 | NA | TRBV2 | CASSDKEQGADWETQYF | TGTGCCAGCAGTGATAAGGAACAGGGGGCGGATTGGGAGACCCAGTACTTC
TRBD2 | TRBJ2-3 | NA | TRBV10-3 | CAISESPAGGTDTQYF | TGTGCCATCAGTGAGTCACCGGCGGGGGGCACAGATACGCAGTATTTT
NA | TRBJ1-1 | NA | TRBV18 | CASSSSPTEAFF | TGTGCCAGCTCATCCTCCCCCACTGAAGCTTTCTTT
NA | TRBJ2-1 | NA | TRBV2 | CASSSSSHSYNEQFF | TGTGCCAGCAGTAGCTCTTCCCACTCCTACAATGAGCAGTTCTTC
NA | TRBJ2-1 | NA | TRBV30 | CAWSTPGISSYNEQFF | TGTGCCTGGAGTACCCCCGGGATAAGCTCCTACAATGAGCAGTTCTTC
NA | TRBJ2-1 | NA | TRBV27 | CASSSSGGAYNEQFF | TGTGCCAGCAGCTCGAGTGGGGGGGCTTACAATGAGCAGTTCTTC